Given below is one T cell receptor beta chain in context. Antigen specificity is unknown. The record originates from a study of siplizumab effects on memory and regulatory T cells. Study-level findings and limits: Siplizumab significantly decreased alloreactive sequences from unstimulated CD4+ memory cells.

Every sample had approximately 10^5 of its TCR templates assayed. Produced via immunoSEQ multiplex PCR; TCRdb's table is partial and in-frame only. This table holds about 99,000 clones, about 94% found once. The CDR3 has 17 residues. CDR1 and CDR2 from the germline V gene are SGHTA and FQGNSA. Trimming removed 1 base from V and 8 bases from J; junction bases left unmatched: 11. The V gene is TRBV7-2, the J gene TRBJ1-5; 10 positions agree with TRBD1. This TCR derives from a human donor in good health. Sequenced material: Tregs sorted from blood. The CDR3: CASSLGLDRGRIEPQHF. As DNA, the CDR3 is TGTGCCAGCAGCTTAGGGCTAGACAGGGGGCGAATCGAGCCCCAGCATTTT.